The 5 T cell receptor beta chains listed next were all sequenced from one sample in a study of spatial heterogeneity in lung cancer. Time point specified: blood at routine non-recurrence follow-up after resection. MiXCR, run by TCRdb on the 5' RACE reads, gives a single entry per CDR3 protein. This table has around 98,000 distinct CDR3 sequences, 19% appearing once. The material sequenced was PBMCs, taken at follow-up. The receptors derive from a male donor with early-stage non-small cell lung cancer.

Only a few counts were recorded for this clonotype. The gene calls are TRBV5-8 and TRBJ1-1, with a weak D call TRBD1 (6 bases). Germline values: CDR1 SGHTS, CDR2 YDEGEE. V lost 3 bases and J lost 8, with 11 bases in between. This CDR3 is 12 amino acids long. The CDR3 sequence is CASSWKGGEAFF. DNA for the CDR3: TGTGCCAGCAGCTGGAAGGGGGGAGAAGCTTTCTTT.

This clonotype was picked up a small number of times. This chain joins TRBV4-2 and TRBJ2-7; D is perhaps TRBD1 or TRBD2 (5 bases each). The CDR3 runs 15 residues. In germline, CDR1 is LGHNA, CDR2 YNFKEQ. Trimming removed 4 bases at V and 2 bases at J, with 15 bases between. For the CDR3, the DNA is TGTGCCAGCAGCCCCCCCGGGACGGACACCTACGAGCAGTACTTC. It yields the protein CASSPPGTDTYEQYF.

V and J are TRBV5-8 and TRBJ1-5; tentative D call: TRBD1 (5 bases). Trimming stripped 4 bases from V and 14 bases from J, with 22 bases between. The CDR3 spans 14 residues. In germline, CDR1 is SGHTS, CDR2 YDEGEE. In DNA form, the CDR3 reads TGTGCCAGCAGCCCGACTGTACTTTTGGGACTCAAGCATTTT. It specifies CASSPTVLLGLKHF. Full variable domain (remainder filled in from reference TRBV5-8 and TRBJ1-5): EAGVTQSPTHLIKTRGQQATLRCSPISGHTSVYWYQQALGLGLQFLLWYDEGEERNRGNFPPRFSGRQFPNYSSELNVNALELEDSALYLCASSPTVLLGLKHFGDGTRLSIL.

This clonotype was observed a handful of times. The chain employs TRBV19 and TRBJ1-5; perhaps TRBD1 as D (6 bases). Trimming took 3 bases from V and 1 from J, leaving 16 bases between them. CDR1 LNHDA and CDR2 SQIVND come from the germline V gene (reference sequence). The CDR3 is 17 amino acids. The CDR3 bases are TGTGCCAGTAGTATCCGCACGGAGCAGGGGAGCAATCAGCCCCAGCATTTT. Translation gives CASSIRTEQGSNQPQHF. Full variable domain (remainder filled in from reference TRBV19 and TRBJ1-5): DGGITQSPKYLFRKEGQNVTLSCEQNLNHDAMYWYRQDPGQGLRLIYYSQIVNDFQKGDIAEGYSVSREKKESFPLTVTSAQKNPTAFYLCASSIRTEQGSNQPQHFGDGTRLSIL.

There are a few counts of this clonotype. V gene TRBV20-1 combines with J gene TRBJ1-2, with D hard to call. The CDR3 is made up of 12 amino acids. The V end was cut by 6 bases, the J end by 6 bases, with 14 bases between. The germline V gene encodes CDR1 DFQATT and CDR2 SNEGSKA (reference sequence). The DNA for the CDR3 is TGCAGTGCCGGGAACCCGAACAATGGCTACACCTTC. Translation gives CSAGNPNNGYTF.